Listed below are T cell receptor beta chains from one sample, sequenced in a study of control samples from healthy donors and cancer patients. TCRdb's copy holds only in-frame clones and misses some; the assay was immunoSEQ multiplex PCR. The profile shows about 50,000 clones, roughly 90% of them singletons. Sequenced input: PBMCs. The receptor set was obtained from a man aged 45 to 65 with head and neck cancer. CDR3s include the opening cysteine and the closing phenylalanine or tryptophan. The order of the fields is D gene, J gene, clone size, V gene, CDR3 protein, CDR3 DNA. D genes are given only for firm matches. Clone size is not always given. Where it is, it says once, few, many or a class for expanded clones.

D: -; J: TRBJ1-5; size: few; V: TRBV2; CDR3: CASRARQAAGNQPQHF; DNA: TGTGCCAGCAGAGCTCGACAGGCGGCGGGCAATCAGCCCCAGCATTTT
D: -; J: TRBJ2-1; size: -; V: TRBV9; CDR3: CASSVMEGEQFF; DNA: TGTGCCAGCAGCGTAATGGAGGGTGAGCAGTTCTTC
D: TRBD1; J: TRBJ1-2; size: -; V: TRBV11-2; CDR3: CASSSSRDRVGYTF; DNA: TGTGCCAGCAGCTCCAGCCGGGACAGGGTTGGCTACACCTTC
D: -; J: TRBJ2-7; size: -; V: TRBV2; CDR3: CASRKTSYEQYF; DNA: TGTGCCAGCAGAAAAACTAGCTACGAGCAGTACTTC
D: TRBD1; J: TRBJ1-2; size: -; V: TRBV4-1; CDR3: CASSHPRTGAYGYTF; DNA: TGCGCCAGCAGCCACCCCAGGACAGGGGCCTATGGCTACACCTTC
D: TRBD2; J: TRBJ2-7; size: -; V: TRBV19; CDR3: CASSITPGLAGDDEQYF; DNA: TGTGCCAGTAGTATAACACCAGGACTAGCGGGAGACGACGAGCAGTACTTC
D: -; J: TRBJ1-1; size: -; V: TRBV7-8; CDR3: CASSLGRVGTEAFF; DNA: TGTGCCAGCAGCTTAGGGAGGGTCGGCACTGAAGCTTTCTTT
D: -; J: TRBJ1-5; size: -; V: TRBV2; CDR3: CASSERTVQPQHF; DNA: TGTGCCAGCAGTGAAAGGACTGTCCAGCCCCAGCATTTT
D: -; J: TRBJ2-3; size: -; V: TRBV7-3; CDR3: CASSLTLGPRDTQYF; DNA: TGTGCCAGCAGCTTAACGTTGGGACCGCGGGATACGCAGTATTTT
D: -; J: TRBJ1-5; size: -; V: TRBV4-2; CDR3: CASSQVGAGPQHF; DNA: TGTGCCAGCAGCCAAGTTGGGGCTGGGCCCCAGCATTTT
D: -; J: TRBJ2-1; size: -; V: TRBV7-9; CDR3: CASRSGLSYNEQFF; DNA: TGTGCCAGCAGATCTGGACTATCATACAATGAGCAGTTCTTC
D: -; J: TRBJ1-1; size: -; V: TRBV11-2; CDR3: CASSLVRGTEAFF; DNA: TGTGCCAGCAGCTTAGTCAGGGGAACTGAAGCTTTCTTT
D: -; J: TRBJ1-2; size: -; V: TRBV5-1; CDR3: CASSLAWSPGGGRNYGYTF; DNA: TGCGCCAGCAGCTTGGCCTGGTCCCCGGGTGGTGGCCGAAACTATGGCTACACCTTC
D: -; J: TRBJ1-3; size: -; V: TRBV5-1; CDR3: CASSLERGTIYF; DNA: TGCGCCAGCAGCTTGGAAAGGGGCACCATATATTTT
D: TRBD2; J: TRBJ2-5; size: -; V: TRBV4-1; CDR3: CASSRAGGIGTQYF; DNA: TGCGCCAGCAGCCGAGCGGGAGGTATCGGGACCCAGTACTTC
D: TRBD1; J: TRBJ1-1; size: few; V: TRBV29-1; CDR3: CSVDSVWGQGSAFF; DNA: TGCAGCGTTGACAGCGTATGGGGACAGGGTTCAGCTTTCTTT
D: TRBD1; J: TRBJ2-7; size: -; V: TRBV12-5; CDR3: CASAPNQGQGFPEQYF; DNA: TGTGCTAGTGCCCCGAATCAGGGACAGGGGTTTCCCGAGCAGTACTTC
D: -; J: TRBJ2-5; size: -; V: TRBV7-2; CDR3: CASSRGGGAYQETQYF; DNA: TGTGCCAGCAGCAGGGGAGGCGGGGCGTACCAAGAGACCCAGTACTTC
D: -; J: TRBJ2-2; size: -; V: TRBV7-3; CDR3: CASSSTRGELFF; DNA: TGTGCCAGCAGCTCGACTCGCGGGGAGCTGTTTTTT
D: TRBD1; J: TRBJ1-2; size: -; V: TRBV6-4; CDR3: CASSATGTGLYGYTF; DNA: TGTGCCAGCAGTGCTACCGGGACAGGCCTCTATGGCTACACCTTC
D: TRBD2; J: TRBJ2-7; size: -; V: TRBV27; CDR3: CASSLSGLAFYEQYF; DNA: TGTGCCAGCAGTTTATCAGGACTAGCGTTCTACGAGCAGTACTTC
D: TRBD2; J: TRBJ2-7; size: -; V: TRBV10-3; CDR3: CAISVTLAGAAYEQYF; DNA: TGTGCCATCAGTGTTACTCTAGCGGGAGCCGCCTACGAGCAGTACTTC
D: -; J: TRBJ2-4; size: -; V: TRBV9; CDR3: CASSVAEAWAKNIQYF; DNA: TGTGCCAGCAGCGTAGCGGAGGCCTGGGCCAAAAACATTCAGTACTTC
D: -; J: TRBJ1-5; size: -; V: TRBV3-1/TRBV3-2; CDR3: CASSQDPRQPQHF; DNA: TGTGCCAGCAGCCAAGATCCGAGACAGCCCCAGCATTTT
D: TRBD2; J: TRBJ2-5; size: -; V: TRBV10-3; CDR3: CAISESTSGELLQETQYF; DNA: TGTGCCATCAGTGAGTCGACCAGCGGGGAACTCTTGCAAGAGACCCAGTACTTC
D: -; J: TRBJ1-6; size: -; V: TRBV9; CDR3: CASGNSYNSPLHF; DNA: TGTGCCAGCGGTAACTCCTATAATTCACCCCTCCACTTT
D: -; J: TRBJ1-5; size: -; V: TRBV7-2; CDR3: CASSPDWGGGQPQHF; DNA: TGTGCCAGCAGCCCCGATTGGGGGGGCGGTCAGCCCCAGCATTTT
D: -; J: TRBJ2-6; size: -; V: TRBV7-2; CDR3: CASSLGGTGANVLTF; DNA: TGTGCCAGCAGCTTAGGGGGTACCGGGGCCAACGTCCTGACTTTC
D: -; J: TRBJ1-2; size: -; V: TRBV5-6; CDR3: CASSAGFYGYTF; DNA: TGTGCCAGCAGCGCGGGGTTTTATGGCTACACCTTC
D: -; J: TRBJ2-5; size: -; V: TRBV13; CDR3: CASSSPRENQETQYF; DNA: TGTGCCAGCAGCTCACCAAGGGAGAACCAAGAGACCCAGTACTTC
D: -; J: TRBJ1-5; size: -; V: TRBV19; CDR3: CASTTRDSNQPQHF; DNA: TGTGCCAGTACCACGCGGGACTCCAATCAGCCCCAGCATTTT
D: TRBD1; J: TRBJ1-6; size: -; V: TRBV6-2/TRBV6-3; CDR3: CATSMGQRNSPLHF; DNA: TGTGCCACCAGTATGGGACAGAGGAATTCACCCCTCCACTTT
D: -; J: TRBJ1-5; size: -; V: TRBV4-2; CDR3: CASSQGRAGNQPQHF; DNA: TGTGCCAGCAGCCAAGGTAGGGCTGGCAATCAGCCCCAGCATTTT
D: -; J: TRBJ1-1; size: -; V: TRBV9; CDR3: CASSGGVGRGTRNTEAFF; DNA: TGTGCCAGCAGCGGAGGGGTGGGAAGGGGGACGCGGAACACTGAAGCTTTCTTT
D: -; J: TRBJ2-6; size: few; V: TRBV10-3; CDR3: CAVMTSGANVLTF; DNA: TGTGCCGTCATGACCTCTGGGGCCAACGTCCTGACTTTC
D: -; J: TRBJ1-6; size: -; V: TRBV6-8; CDR3: CARPTGNSPLHF; DNA: TGTGCCAGACCAACAGGGAATTCACCCCTCCACTTT
D: -; J: TRBJ2-5; size: -; V: TRBV7-2; CDR3: CASSLASGQETQYF; DNA: TGTGCCAGCAGCTTAGCTAGCGGACAAGAGACCCAGTACTTC
D: -; J: TRBJ2-7; size: -; V: TRBV4-1; CDR3: CASSQDRGRGTYEQYF; DNA: TGCGCCAGCAGCCAAGATAGAGGCAGGGGAACCTACGAGCAGTACTTC
D: TRBD2; J: TRBJ2-7; size: -; V: TRBV2; CDR3: CASRRSGLLYEQYF; DNA: TGTGCCAGCAGGCGATCGGGACTACTCTACGAGCAGTACTTC
D: -; J: TRBJ1-5; size: -; V: TRBV5-1; CDR3: CASSLGAGGQPQHF; DNA: TGCGCCAGCAGCTTGGGGGCGGGAGGACAGCCCCAGCATTTT
D: -; J: TRBJ1-5; size: -; V: TRBV28; CDR3: CASSPGTDAGNQPQHF; DNA: TGTGCCAGCAGCCCAGGGACGGATGCTGGCAATCAGCCCCAGCATTTT
D: -; J: TRBJ1-5; size: -; V: TRBV4-2; CDR3: CASSQDGGGNQPQHF; DNA: TGTGCCAGCAGCCAAGATGGGGGGGGGAATCAGCCCCAGCATTTT
D: TRBD2; J: TRBJ2-3; size: once; V: TRBV5-6; CDR3: CASSKEGLASFDTQYF; DNA: TGTGCCAGCAGCAAAGAGGGACTAGCGTCGTTCGATACGCAGTATTTT
D: -; J: TRBJ1-3; size: -; V: TRBV3-1/TRBV3-2; CDR3: CASSQDLRVIFGNTIYF; DNA: TGTGCCAGCAGCCAAGACCTCAGGGTTATCTTTGGAAACACCATATATTTT
D: TRBD1; J: TRBJ2-7; size: -; V: TRBV5-4; CDR3: CASSPSRQGASYEQYF; DNA: TGTGCCAGCAGCCCTTCCCGACAGGGGGCATCCTACGAGCAGTACTTC
D: -; J: TRBJ2-7; size: once; V: TRBV7-9; CDR3: CASSLPGPYEQYF; DNA: TGTGCCAGCAGCTTACCAGGTCCCTACGAGCAGTACTTC
D: -; J: TRBJ2-2; size: -; V: TRBV28; CDR3: CASSLMRGSKDKNTGELFF; DNA: TGTGCCAGCAGTTTAATGAGGGGTTCGAAGGACAAGAACACCGGGGAGCTGTTTTTT
D: -; J: TRBJ1-1; size: -; V: TRBV20-1; CDR3: CRGGTNTEAFF; DNA: TGCAGGGGGGGCACTAACACTGAAGCTTTCTTT
D: -; J: TRBJ2-3; size: -; V: TRBV5-1; CDR3: CASSFYTSTDTQYF; DNA: TGCGCCAGCAGCTTCTATACTAGCACAGATACGCAGTATTTT
D: TRBD1; J: TRBJ1-5; size: -; V: TRBV5-1; CDR3: CASSEGTGGNQPQHF; DNA: TGCGCCAGCAGCGAAGGGACAGGGGGAAATCAGCCCCAGCATTTT
D: TRBD2; J: TRBJ2-2; size: -; V: TRBV3-1/TRBV3-2; CDR3: CASTLRGSGITGELFF; DNA: TGTGCCAGCACCCTAAGGGGTAGCGGGATAACCGGGGAGCTGTTTTTT
D: TRBD2; J: TRBJ2-7; size: -; V: TRBV5-4; CDR3: CASSLGRGVTYEQYF; DNA: TGTGCCAGCAGCTTAGGGCGGGGGGTAACCTACGAGCAGTACTTC
D: TRBD2; J: TRBJ2-5; size: -; V: TRBV5-1; CDR3: CASSLGLAGEGATQYF; DNA: TGCGCCAGCAGCCTTGGACTAGCGGGAGAGGGAGCGACCCAGTACTTC
D: -; J: TRBJ2-3; size: -; V: TRBV3-1/TRBV3-2; CDR3: CASRDGDTQYF; DNA: TGTGCCAGCAGGGATGGAGATACGCAGTATTTT